This entry lists 14 T cell receptor beta chains sequenced from one sample in a study of shared clonotypes between healthy human individuals. TCRdb's table, derived via immunoSEQ multiplex PCR, lists solely in-frame clones and lacks some. The sample records under 550,000 clones, 90% to 96% being singletons. Sequences were obtained from naive CD4+ T cells sorted from blood. The subset was: CD45RA+ positively selected. These receptor sequences come from a woman aged 25-40 years in good health.

This clone was seen just once. The chain uses TRBV19 and TRBJ2-3; TRBD2 matches at 8 bases. J lost 6 bases, V lost 3 bases, and 5 bases had no gene match. Germline V gene data show CDR1 as LNHDA and CDR2 as SQIVND (reference sequence). This CDR3 comprises 14 residues. CDR3: CASSMGTSVDTQYF. CDR3 coding DNA: TGTGCCAGTAGTATGGGGACTAGTGTGGATACGCAGTATTTT.

The rearrangement uses TRBV28 and TRBJ2-5; TRBD1 is a possible D gene (7 bases). V was clipped by 7 bases and J by 4 bases, with 16 bases between them. CDR3 length equals 14 residues. Germline V lookup: CDR1 MDHEN, CDR2 SYDVKM. The CDR3 DNA reads as TGTGCCAGCAACCGCCCCCAGGGGGGAGAGACCCAGTACTTC. Translated: CASNRPQGGETQYF.

The V gene is TRBV25-1, the J gene TRBJ2-7, with TRBD2 matching over 8 bases. The CDR3 totals 13 residues. Germline V gene lookup returns CDR1 MGHDK and CDR2 SYGVNS. V lost 3 bases, J lost 6 bases, and 4 bases stayed unmatched. The CDR3 DNA reads as TGTGCCAGCAGTGATGACGGGGGGGGCGAGCAGTACTTC. This gives the protein CASSDDGGGEQYF.

The V and J genes are TRBV29-1 and TRBJ2-1; 7 nucleotides match TRBD2. The CDR3 is 15 amino acids. Germline V lookup: CDR1 SQVTM, CDR2 ANQGSEA. V lost 4 bases to trimming and J lost 2 bases; unmatched junction nucleotides: 8. The CDR3 spells CSVGMGGVPYNEQFF. In nucleotides, the CDR3 is TGCAGCGTTGGCATGGGGGGGGTGCCCTACAATGAGCAGTTCTTC.

This chain connects TRBV7-3 to TRBJ1-1; maybe TRBD1 (5 bases). The CDR3 length is 14 residues. V lost 5 bases and J lost 4, with 14 bases in between. Germline V lookup: CDR1 SGHTA, CDR2 FQGTGA. CDR3: CASSRTRGFTEAFF. DNA of the CDR3: TGTGCCAGCAGCCGTACAAGGGGTTTCACTGAAGCTTTCTTT.

The chain employs TRBV5-8 and TRBJ1-2; 8 bases align to TRBD1. Germline V gene data show CDR1 as SGHTS and CDR2 as YDEGEE. V gave up 4 bases and J gave up 7 bases; unmatched junction bases: 15. This CDR3 has 16 amino acids. CDR3 region: CASSPKSMDRVSGYTF. The CDR3 region has the DNA TGTGCCAGCAGCCCCAAGTCAATGGACAGGGTTTCTGGCTACACCTTC.

This chain uses TRBV18 with TRBJ1-3; perhaps TRBD1 as D (5 bases). The germline V and J ends were trimmed by 3 bases and 4 bases, with 22 bases remaining between them. Germline CDR1 KGHSH, CDR2 LQKENI. The CDR3 runs 18 residues. CDR3 coding DNA: TGTGCCAGCTCACCTCCAAGGACACTTCGAGCTAGGGGAAACACCATATATTTT. Protein product: CASSPPRTLRARGNTIYF.

The chain links TRBV14 to TRBJ2-7; D is ambiguous. Trimming stripped 4 bases from V and 1 base from J, with 11 bases between. CDR3 length: 14 residues. Per the germline V gene, CDR1 is SGHDN and CDR2 is FVKESK. As DNA, the CDR3 is TGTGCCAGCAGCCCTAACATGATATCCTACGAGCAGTACTTC. Amino acid sequence: CASSPNMISYEQYF.

This clone was detected only once. J is TRBJ2-1 and V is TRBV4-2; D remains unclear. V was clipped by 1 base and J by 6 bases, with 7 bases between them. The germline V gene has CDR1 LGHNA and CDR2 YNFKEQ. The CDR3 runs to 13 residues. This CDR3 reads CASSQVDLNEQFF. The CDR3 bases are TGTGCCAGCAGCCAAGTTGATCTCAATGAGCAGTTCTTC.

The chain carries TRBV5-8 and TRBJ1-1; no clear D gene. The V gene's germline CDR1 is SGHTS and CDR2 YDEGEE. With 0 bases removed from V and 0 bases from J, the gap between germline ends came to 6 bases. The CDR3 runs 14 residues. CDR3 DNA: TGTGCCAGCAGCTTGGACAGCTTGAACACTGAAGCTTTCTTT. Translation: CASSLDSLNTEAFF.

The V call is TRBV11-2, the J call TRBJ2-3; 12 nucleotides match TRBD2. After removal of 5 bases from V and 1 base from J, the junction contained 4 bases not matched to a gene. Germline V gene lookup returns CDR1 SGHAT and CDR2 FQNNGV. CDR3 length: 16 amino acids. The CDR3 nucleotides are TGTGCCAGCAGCCAAGGACTAGCGGGACGCACAGATACGCAGTATTTT. Translation: CASSQGLAGRTDTQYF.

The chain is built from TRBV19 and TRBJ1-1; D uncertain. CDR1 and CDR2 (germline): LNHDA, SQIVND (reference sequence). This CDR3 region has 13 residues. Trimming pared 8 bases from V and 5 bases from J, leaving 15 bases between. The CDR3: CASVRVPETEAFF. CDR3 nucleotide sequence: TGTGCCAGTGTTAGGGTCCCAGAGACTGAAGCTTTCTTT.

This clone was seen just once. V and J are TRBV6-1 and TRBJ2-5, with D uncertain. From germline, CDR1 is MNHNS and CDR2 SASEGT. The CDR3 runs to 13 residues. V was shortened by 0 bases and J by 4 bases, with 6 bases between the two germline ends. CDR3 in DNA: TGTGCCAGCAGTGAAGCGCCAGGAGAGACCCAGTACTTC. It translates to CASSEAPGETQYF.

The CDR3 sequence: CASSFSQGVINQPQHF. The CDR3 nucleotides read TGTGCCAGTAGTTTTTCACAGGGGGTTATCAATCAGCCCCAGCATTTT. The chain is built from TRBV19 and TRBJ1-5; the match to TRBD1 covers 8 bases. Germline loops: CDR1 LNHDA, CDR2 SQIVND (reference sequence). Trimming removed 5 bases from V and 3 bases from J; junction bases left unmatched: 9. The length of the CDR3 is 16 residues.